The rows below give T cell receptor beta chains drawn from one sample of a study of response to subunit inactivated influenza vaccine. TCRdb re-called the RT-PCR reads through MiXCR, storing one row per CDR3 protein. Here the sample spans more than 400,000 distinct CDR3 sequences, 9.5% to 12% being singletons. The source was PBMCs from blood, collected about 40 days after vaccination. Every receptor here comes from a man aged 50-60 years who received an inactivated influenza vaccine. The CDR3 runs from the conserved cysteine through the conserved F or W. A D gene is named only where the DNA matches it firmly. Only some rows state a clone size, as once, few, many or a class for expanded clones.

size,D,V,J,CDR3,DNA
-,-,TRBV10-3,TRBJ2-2,CAIPAGGSGELFF,TGTGCCATCCCAGCGGGTGGATCCGGGGAGCTGTTTTTT
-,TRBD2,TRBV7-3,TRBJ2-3,CASSLGEGMDTQYF,TGTGCCAGCAGCTTAGGGGAGGGAATGGATACGCAGTATTTT
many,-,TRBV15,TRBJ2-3,CATQEGSTDTQYF,TGTGCCACCCAGGAGGGGAGTACAGATACGCAGTATTTT
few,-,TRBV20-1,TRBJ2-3,CSARDGTQGTDTQYF,TGCAGTGCTAGAGACGGCACCCAAGGAACAGATACGCAGTATTTT
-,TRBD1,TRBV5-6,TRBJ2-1,CASSLVAGGAGEQFF,TGTGCCAGCAGCTTGGTTGCAGGGGGCGCGGGTGAGCAGTTCTTC
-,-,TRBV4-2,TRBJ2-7,CASSQEPPGAAGVYEQYF,TGTGCCAGCAGCCAAGAACCCCCAGGGGCCGCGGGAGTATACGAGCAGTACTTC
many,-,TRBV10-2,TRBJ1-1,CASRTGVWNTEAFF,TGCGCCAGCAGGACGGGTGTATGGAACACTGAAGCTTTCTTT
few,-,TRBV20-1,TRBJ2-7,CSAIHPYLARQQYF,TGCAGTGCCATACACCCCTATTTAGCTCGACAGCAGTACTTC
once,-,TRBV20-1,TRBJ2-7,CSARDPLRTLYEQYF,TGCAGTGCTAGAGATCCCTTGAGAACCCTCTACGAGCAGTACTTC
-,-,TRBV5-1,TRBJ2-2,CASSLNSDGELFF,TGCGCCAGCAGCTTAAACAGTGACGGGGAGCTGTTTTTT
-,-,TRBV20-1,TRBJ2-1,CSARQAAGGMDEQFF,TGCAGTGCCCGCCAAGCCGCCGGGGGCATGGATGAGCAGTTCTTC
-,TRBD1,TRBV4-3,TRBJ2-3,CASSHVQGQGIDTQYF,TGCGCCAGCAGCCATGTTCAGGGACAGGGGATAGATACGCAGTATTTT
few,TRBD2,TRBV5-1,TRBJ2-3,CASSLNGGSTDTQYF,TGCGCCAGCAGCTTGAACGGGGGGAGCACAGATACGCAGTATTTT
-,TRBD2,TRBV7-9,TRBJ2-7,CASSLAPLAGGYEQYF,TGTGCCAGCAGCTTAGCTCCGCTAGCGGGAGGCTACGAGCAGTACTTC
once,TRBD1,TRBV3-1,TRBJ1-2,CASSQIPGGGGYTF,TGTGCCAGCAGCCAGATTCCAGGGGGGGGCGGCTACACCTTC
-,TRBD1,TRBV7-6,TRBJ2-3,CASRPGTGENTQYF,TGTGCCAGCAGGCCAGGGACAGGGGAAAATACGCAGTATTTT
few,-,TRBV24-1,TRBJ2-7,CATSGASSYEQYF,TGTGCCACCAGTGGTGCAAGCTCCTACGAGCAGTACTTC
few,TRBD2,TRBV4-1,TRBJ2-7,CASSQVIGRDYLSYEQYF,TGCGCCAGCAGCCAAGTCATAGGGAGGGACTACCTCTCCTACGAGCAGTACTTC
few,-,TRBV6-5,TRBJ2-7,CASSLSSGTPWYF,TGTGCCAGCAGTTTATCGTCCGGGACCCCTTGGTACTTC
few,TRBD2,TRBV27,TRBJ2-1,CASTVYGGSSYNEQFF,TGTGCCAGCACCGTTTACGGCGGGAGCTCCTACAATGAGCAGTTCTTC